The 17 T cell receptor beta chains given below trace back to one sample, sequenced in a study of beta chain features in type 1 diabetes. Study conclusions and caveats: Moderate but significant shortening of TCRB CDR3s was recorded in all four CD4+ subsets from Type 1 diabetes patients.

Their recognized antigens are unknown. Investigators reverse transcribed all isolated RNA, so they sequenced expressed TCRB transcripts. Method: immunoSEQ multiplex PCR; TCRdb's copy keeps in-frame clones and lacks some. The sample contains fewer than 350,000 clones, approximately 15% of which appear only once. Sample: naive CD4+ T cells from blood. Source of these receptors: a young man with type 1 diabetes.

This clone was seen only a few times. The V call is TRBV4-3, the J call TRBJ2-3; 7 bases are a match to TRBD1. This CDR3 contains 15 residues. Unmatched junction bases numbered 6, after V lost 0 bases and J lost 6 bases. The germline V gene encodes CDR1 LGHNA and CDR2 YSLEER. The CDR3 sequence is CASSQEGQGVDTQYF. The DNA for the CDR3 is TGCGCCAGCAGCCAAGAGGGTCAGGGGGTGGATACGCAGTATTTT.

This clone was found a few times. V gene TRBV23-1 combines with J gene TRBJ2-4; TRBD2 matches 8 bases. TRBV23-1 is labeled an ORF, and its function is uncertain. The J segment lost 0 bases and the V segment lost 0 bases, leaving 10 bases of the junction unmatched. The CDR3 consists of 19 residues. CDR3 DNA: TGCGCCAGCAGTCAATCGGAGCGGGGGAACCCTCTAGCCAAAAACATTCAGTACTTC. Protein product: CASSQSERGNPLAKNIQYF.

There are a few counts of this clone. The genes are TRBV30 and TRBJ2-3, with 10 nucleotides matching TRBD2. The CDR3 runs to 15 residues. V lost 3 bases and J lost 2; bases outside the gene matches: 5. Germline V lookup: CDR1 GTSNPN, CDR2 SVGIG (reference sequence). This CDR3 reads CAWRQREGYTDTQYF. DNA of the CDR3: TGTGCCTGGAGACAGCGGGAGGGATACACAGATACGCAGTATTTT.

This chain connects TRBV6-6 to TRBJ1-4; no definite D call. CDR1 is MNHNY, CDR2 SVGAGI, per germline (reference sequence). This CDR3 is built from 11 residues. The V gene lost 6 bases and the J gene lost 11 bases, with 10 bases spanning the gap. The CDR3 loop is CASSIIGKLFF. CDR3 nucleotide sequence: TGTGCCAGCAGCATAATCGGGAAACTGTTTTTT.

The rearrangement uses TRBV15 and TRBJ2-7; D uncertain. This CDR3 has 17 amino acids. CDR1 is LNHNV, CDR2 YYDKDF, per germline (reference sequence). The V end was cut by 3 bases, the J end by 0 bases, with 18 bases between. CDR3 nucleotide sequence: TGTGCCACCAGCAGTCCACGTCCAACGCAGGTCTCCTACGAGCAGTACTTC. Its protein product is CATSSPRPTQVSYEQYF.

This clone has a handful of counts. This chain connects TRBV5-6 to TRBJ1-2; D is ambiguous. V was trimmed by 2 bases and J by 8 bases, leaving 16 bases between them. Per the germline V gene, CDR1 is SGHDT and CDR2 is YYEEEE. The CDR3 runs 14 residues. The CDR3 region has the DNA TGTGCCAGCAGCTTTAGATCCGGGGTAGGCGGCTACACCTTC. Its translation: CASSFRSGVGGYTF.

This clone came up a few times. This chain uses TRBV28 with TRBJ1-5; TRBD1 is a possible D gene (5 bases). The CDR3 has 15 residues. Germline values: CDR1 MDHEN, CDR2 SYDVKM. V lost 8 bases and J 0 bases, leaving 14 bases between the germline ends. CDR3 sequence reads: CASGKGRVSNQPQHF. The CDR3 DNA is TGTGCCAGCGGAAAGGGCAGGGTTAGCAATCAGCCCCAGCATTTT.

The rearrangement links TRBV5-1 to TRBJ1-1; D gene unclear. Looked up from germline, CDR1 is SGHRS and CDR2 is YFSETQ. V lost 0 bases and J lost 0, with 6 bases in between. The CDR3 sequence is 14 residues long. The CDR3 region is CASSLDSMNTEAFF. The CDR3 bases are TGCGCCAGCAGCTTGGACAGCATGAACACTGAAGCTTTCTTT.

In this sample, this clone turned up a few times. DNA of the CDR3: TGTGCCAGCAGAGTACAGGGGGGGCGCAACAATGAGCAGTTCTTC. Translating it yields CASRVQGGRNNEQFF. This chain connects TRBV7-2 to TRBJ2-1; perhaps TRBD1 as D (8 bases). CDR1 and CDR2 from the germline V gene are SGHTA and FQGNSA. The CDR3 spans 15 residues. V was clipped by 6 bases and J by 5 bases, with 17 bases between them. Drawing the rest from reference TRBV7-2 and TRBJ2-1, the complete variable domain is GAGVSQSPSNKVTEKGKDVELRCDPISGHTALYWYRQSLGQGLEFLIYFQGNSAPDKSGLPSDRFSAERTGGSVSTLTIQRTQQEDSAVYLCASRVQGGRNNEQFFGPGTRLTVL.

A few counts support this clone. V and J are TRBV7-6 and TRBJ2-3; TRBD2 is a possible D gene (6 bases). V was pared by 5 bases and J by 0 bases, with 21 bases between. This CDR3 region has 18 residues. CDR1 and CDR2 (germline): SGHVS, FNYEAQ. This chain's CDR3 is CASSIMPPGLASTDTQYF. The CDR3 region has the DNA TGTGCCAGCAGCATTATGCCCCCGGGACTCGCTAGCACAGATACGCAGTATTTT.

The chain uses TRBV6-5 and TRBJ1-1; 7 bases are a match to TRBD1. Germline CDR1 is MNHEY and CDR2 is SVGAGI. This CDR3 has 15 residues. V trimming: 4 bases; J trimming: 1 base; junction bases outside the gene matches: 6. The chain's CDR3 is CASSSHGTANTEAFF. The CDR3 DNA is TGTGCCAGCAGTTCCCACGGGACAGCGAACACTGAAGCTTTCTTT.

This clone was detected a few times. The chain has TRBV7-4 and TRBJ2-5; 7 positions match TRBD2. The CDR3 length is 16 residues. V lost 5 bases, J lost 2 bases, and 11 bases stayed unmatched. CDR1 SGHVT and CDR2 SQSDAQ come from the germline V gene. The chain's CDR3 is CASSPEGRGDQETQYF. As DNA, the CDR3 is TGTGCCAGCAGCCCAGAAGGTCGGGGGGATCAAGAGACCCAGTACTTC.

This clone appeared a few times. This rearrangement joins TRBV5-1 to TRBJ2-1; 7 nucleotides agree with TRBD1. The germline CDR1 and CDR2 sequences are SGHRS and YFSETQ. The CDR3 is 15 amino acids. The V and J ends lost 4 bases and 3 bases, in that order; junction bases with no gene match: 7. The CDR3: CASSVTGTDYNEQFF. The CDR3 DNA reads as TGCGCCAGCAGCGTGACCGGGACAGACTACAATGAGCAGTTCTTC.

This chain connects TRBV23-1 to TRBJ1-5; tentative D call: TRBD1 (5 bases). TRBV23-1 is given ORF status, its function remaining uncertain. V was pared by 4 bases and J by 3 bases, with 22 bases between. The CDR3 spans 18 residues. CDR3 in DNA: TGCGCCAGCAGTCCTGATAGCTCGACAGTGGGATCCAATCAGCCCCAGCATTTT. It specifies CASSPDSSTVGSNQPQHF.

This clone was picked up a small number of times. The chain combines TRBV20-1 with TRBJ2-7, with D hard to call. Per the germline V gene, CDR1 is DFQATT and CDR2 is SNEGSKA (reference sequence). The V and J ends lost 2 bases and 5 bases respectively, with 4 bases between them. CDR3 size: 10 residues. The DNA for the CDR3 is TGCAGTGCTAGACTAGACGAGCAGTACTTC. Encoded protein: CSARLDEQYF.

The rearrangement joins TRBV28 to TRBJ2-7; D may be TRBD2 (6 bases). This CDR3 has 14 amino acids. The germline V and J ends were trimmed by 7 bases and 6 bases, with 19 bases remaining between them. CDR1 and CDR2 from the germline V gene are MDHEN and SYDVKM. This chain's CDR3 is CASTNGGVFAEQYF. The DNA of the CDR3 is TGTGCCAGCACCAACGGCGGGGTTTTCGCCGAGCAGTACTTC.

This chain connects TRBV5-4 to TRBJ2-7; D is unresolved. Trimming pared 1 base from V and 1 base from J, leaving 6 bases between. This CDR3 comprises 13 residues. Germline lookup yields CDR1 SGHNT and CDR2 YYREEE (reference sequence). The CDR3 DNA follows: TGTGCCAGCAGCTTGTGGGCTTCCTACGAGCAGTACTTC. Residues: CASSLWASYEQYF. Using reference TRBV5-4 and TRBJ2-7 for the parts outside the CDR3, the full variable domain is ETGVTQSPTHLIKTRGQQVTLRCSSQSGHNTVSWYQQALGQGPQFIFQYYREEENGRGNFPPRFSGLQFPNYSSELNVNALELDDSALYLCASSLWASYEQYFGPGTRLTVT.